The 10 T cell receptor gamma chains below come from one sample, sequenced in a study of γδ T cells in repeated Plasmodium falciparum infection. Bulk repertoires came from Vgamma9/Vdelta2+ or Vdelta2-negative gammadelta T cells flow-sorted from PBMC. TCRdb fed the multiplex PCR reads into CATT to redo clone calling. The data contain about 5,000 gamma-chain clones, roughly 3.5% of them seen just once; the ten biggest clones take up 25% to 35%. Input material: gamma-delta T cells from blood. These receptors all come from a pool of human donors (malaria-infected and uninfected, not separated).

Worth noting for this clone: Other DNA sequences in this sample translate to the same CDR3. The chain employs TRGV9 and TRGJP. Matching the DNA to germline supplied the J gene, which TCRdb does not give. CDR3 size: 17 residues. Trimming removed 0 bases from V and 7 bases from J; junction bases left unmatched: 6. Germline V gene data show CDR1 as GITISATS and CDR2 as ISYDGTV (reference sequence). CDR3 coding DNA: TGTGCCTTGTGGGAGGTGCAACAGGAGTTGGGCAAAAAAATCAAGGTATTT. This gives the protein CALWEVQQELGKKIKVF.

Comment on this clone: A far bigger clonotype differs at one base, so this is likely a read error. Other DNA sequences in this specimen translate into the identical CDR3. The rearrangement uses TRGV4 and TRGJ1 or TRGJ2. V was clipped by 4 bases and J by 8 bases; unmatched bases: 11. The CDR3 length is 13 residues. Germline CDR1 is EGSTGY and CDR2 is YDSYTSSV. CDR3 sequence (DNA): TGTGCCACCTGGGACGGAATTGTGAATAAGAAACTCTTT. Translation gives CATWDGIVNKKLF.

By share, this clone ranks as large. V gene TRGV5 combines with J gene TRGJ1 or TRGJ2. This CDR3 is built from 12 residues. CDR1 and CDR2 (germline): VINAFY, YDVSNSKD. The V and J ends lost 0 bases and 6 bases, in that order; junction bases with no gene match: 2. CDR3 sequence: CATWDRAYKKLF. The CDR3, as DNA: TGTGCCACCTGGGACAGGGCTTATAAGAAACTCTTT.

This clone was observed at least ten times. A read error is likely here: a far larger clone is one base away. Additional DNA sequences in this sample encode the identical CDR3. Here the CDR3 DNA reads TGTGCCTTGTGGGAGCTTCAAGAGTTGGGCAAAAAGATCAAGGTATTT. This encodes CALWELQELGKKIKVF. V gene TRGV9 combines with J gene TRGJP. Germline CDR1 reads GITISATS; CDR2 reads ISYDGTV (reference sequence). The CDR3 covers 16 residues.

This clone has just a few counts. TCRdb shows a much larger clone's protein in place of this DNA's translation, and the two differ at residue 7, likely through a read error; the protein shown is translated from the DNA. This chain connects TRGV2 to TRGJ1 or TRGJ2. Unmatched junction bases numbered 11, after V lost 0 bases and J lost 9 bases. Germline lookup yields CDR1 EGSNGY and CDR2 YDSYNSKV. The CDR3 is 14 residues long. For the CDR3, the DNA is TGTGCCACCTGGGACGGGCTATCGAGGACTAAGAAACTCTTT. This translates into CATWDGLSRTKKLF.

The rearrangement joins TRGV9 to TRGJP. The J gene is absent in TCRdb and was assigned here via DNA matching to germline. Germline V gene sequence: CDR1 GITISATS, CDR2 ISYDGTV (reference sequence). This CDR3 region has 17 residues. The trim removed 1 base at V and 9 bases at J, leaving 9 bases unmatched. The DNA for the CDR3 is TGTGCCTTGTGGGAGGTCCGGGCATGGTTGGGCAAAAAAATCAAGGTATTT. Encoded protein: CALWEVRAWLGKKIKVF.

This clone was counted only a few times. The protein given by TCRdb reflects a much larger clone and differs at residue 10 from this DNA's translation, likely from a read error; the protein shown is the DNA's translation. The chain combines TRGV4 with TRGJP1. Germline V CDR1 and CDR2: EGSTGY, YDSYTSSV. V lost 0 bases to trimming and J lost 3 bases; unmatched junction nucleotides: 10. CDR3 length: 17 residues. CDR3 nucleotides: TGTGCCACCTGGGATGGGCGGCCATATGCCACTGGTTGGTTCAAGATATTT. Amino acid sequence: CATWDGRPYATGWFKIF.

Notes on this clone: For this DNA, TCRdb reports the protein of a much larger clone, which diverges at residue 13, most likely from a read error; the protein presented here is translated directly from the DNA. The V and J genes are TRGV9 and TRGJP. The germline V gene encodes CDR1 GITISATS and CDR2 ISYDGTV (reference sequence). The CDR3 is 18 amino acids. CDR3 nucleotide sequence: TGTGCCTTGTGGGAGGTGCCAAGCGGAGAGTTGGGCAGAAAAATCAAGGTATTT. Amino acids: CALWEVPSGELGRKIKVF.

This clone has more than one count but fewer than ten. A far larger clone is one nucleotide away, so this likely arose from a read error. Other nucleotide sequences in the sample specify the same CDR3. The chain carries TRGV9 and TRGJP. Matching the DNA to germline supplied the J gene, which TCRdb does not give. Germline CDR1 and CDR2: GITISATS and ISYDGTV (reference sequence). The CDR3 has 15 residues. CDR3 protein: CALWEPELGKKIKVF. The CDR3 DNA reads as TGTGCCTTGTGGGAGCCAGAGTTAGGCAAAAAAATCAAGGTATTT.

Comment on this clone: TCRdb attributes to this sequence the protein of a much larger clone, which differs from the DNA translation at residue 6; a read error is likely, and the protein displayed is translated from the DNA. The chain is built from TRGV3 and TRGJ1 or TRGJ2. The J gene was missing in TCRdb and was found by matching the end of the DNA to germline. V shed 2 bases, J shed 0 bases, and the junction held 28 bases outside the gene matches. This CDR3 has 22 amino acids. Germline V CDR1 and CDR2: VTNTFY, YDVSTARD (reference sequence). CDR3 amino acids: CATWDKRLVRTPTISNYYKKLF. CDR3 nucleotides: TGTGCCACCTGGGACAAGCGTTTAGTAAGGACGCCCACCATATCGAATTATTATAAGAAACTCTTT.